The 10 T cell receptor beta chains below all came from one sample that was sequenced in a study of blood T cell repertoires in COVID-19. Here immunoSEQ multiplex PCR was the method, and the copy in TCRdb shows in-frame clones only, minus some. The repertoire holds approximately 300,000 clones, with over 75% as singletons. The sequencing input was peripheral blood. All receptors come from a young woman with COVID-19, enrolled during active disease.

The genes are TRBV6-5 and TRBJ2-7; maybe TRBD2 (5 bases). Germline values: CDR1 MNHEY, CDR2 SVGAGI. The CDR3 is made up of 11 amino acids. The germline V and J ends were trimmed by 10 bases and 5 bases, with 12 bases remaining between them. The CDR3, as DNA: TGTGCCACCGAGGGCCCGAACGAGCAGTACTTC. Translation gives CATEGPNEQYF.

This clone was recorded only once. The chain recombines TRBV10-1 with TRBJ1-5; TRBD1 matches 10 bases. The CDR3 covers 18 residues. J was trimmed by 2 bases and V by 6 bases; bases with no gene match: 13. CDR1 is WNHNN and CDR2 is SYGVQD in the germline V gene (reference sequence). The CDR3: CASRTGTGARVGNQPQHF. The CDR3 nucleotides read TGCGCCAGCAGGACCGGGACAGGGGCGAGAGTTGGCAATCAGCCCCAGCATTTT.

The V and J genes are TRBV12-3 or TRBV12-4 and TRBJ1-6; no reliable D call. Trimming stripped 8 bases from V and 6 bases from J, with 11 bases between. The CDR3 sequence is 13 residues long. The CDR3 reads CASGPDPNSPLHF. The CDR3 DNA reads TGTGCCAGCGGCCCTGATCCTAATTCACCCCTCCACTTT.

The chain carries TRBV5-1 and TRBJ2-1; possible D gene TRBD2, 7 bases. V lost 1 base and J lost 2, with 19 bases in between. Looked up from germline, CDR1 is SGHRS and CDR2 is YFSETQ. The CDR3 length is 18 residues. The CDR3 region has the DNA TGCGCCAGCAGCTTGCGACCTATGGGGGGGCCCCCCTACAATGAGCAGTTCTTC. The encoded protein is CASSLRPMGGPPYNEQFF.

V gene TRBV15 combines with J gene TRBJ2-7; D possibly corresponds to TRBD2 (6 bases). The V gene's germline CDR1 is LNHNV and CDR2 YYDKDF (reference sequence). The CDR3 length is 15 residues. Trimming cost V 0 bases and J 4 bases, with 13 bases left between them. The CDR3 spells CATSREGRYRYEQYF. For the CDR3, the DNA is TGTGCCACCAGCAGAGAGGGGAGGTATAGGTACGAGCAGTACTTC.

The chain uses TRBV19 and TRBJ2-3; D possibly corresponds to TRBD1 (6 bases). Per the germline V gene, CDR1 is LNHDA and CDR2 is SQIVND (reference sequence). Trimming took 6 bases from V and 1 from J, leaving 14 bases between them. This CDR3 contains 15 residues. CDR3 DNA: TGTGCCAGTAGCAGTGGGTACAGGGGCACAGATACGCAGTATTTT. It encodes CASSSGYRGTDTQYF.

The chain uses TRBV10-1 and TRBJ2-1; 9 bases align to TRBD2. Germline CDR1 reads WNHNN; CDR2 reads SYGVQD (reference sequence). The CDR3 runs to 15 residues. V lost 8 bases, J lost 6 bases, and 11 bases stayed unmatched. This CDR3 is CASSSVTSGGNEQFF. CDR3 bases: TGCGCCAGCTCCTCGGTGACTAGCGGCGGCAATGAGCAGTTCTTC.

The V call is TRBV2, the J call TRBJ2-3; D is perhaps TRBD2 (6 bases). The germline CDR1 and CDR2 sequences are SNHLY and FYNNEI. Trimming shortened V by 5 bases and J by 5 bases, and 11 bases separated the two germline ends. The CDR3 runs to 13 residues. In nucleotides, the CDR3 is TGTGCCAGCAGTCCAAGGGAGGAAGATACGCAGTATTTT. This gives the protein CASSPREEDTQYF.

The V call is TRBV2, the J call TRBJ1-5, with D perhaps TRBD1 (6 bases). CDR3 length: 13 residues. The ends were cut back, 6 bases at V and 4 bases at J, with 10 bases in the middle. CDR1 is SNHLY and CDR2 is FYNNEI in the germline V gene. CDR3 DNA: TGTGCCAGCAGCCTCGACAGGAATCAGCCCCAGCATTTT. Translation: CASSLDRNQPQHF.

The chain has TRBV29-1 and TRBJ1-1, with D possibly matching TRBD1 (5 bases). Germline values: CDR1 SQVTM, CDR2 ANQGSEA. This CDR3 is 12 amino acids long. The ends were cut back, 5 bases at V and 4 bases at J, with 11 bases in the middle. The CDR3 loop is CSVSQGGTEAFF. In DNA, the CDR3 is TGCAGCGTTAGTCAGGGTGGCACTGAAGCTTTCTTT.